This is a list of T cell receptor beta chains from one sample in a study of blood T cell repertoires in COVID-19. Libraries were prepared by immunoSEQ multiplex PCR; TCRdb keeps only in-frame clonotypes and omits some of them. The table includes hundreds of thousands of clones, roughly 91% detected once. The material sequenced was peripheral blood. The receptors were sampled from a woman aged 25-40 years with acute or convalescent COVID-19. The CDR3 runs from the conserved cysteine through the conserved F or W. D genes are given only for firm matches. The size of a clone is reported for some rows only, either as once, few or many, or as a class for expanded clones.

NA	TRBV5-6	once	TRBJ2-5	CASSSGEETQYF	TGTGCCAGCAGCTCAGGGGAAGAGACCCAGTACTTC
NA	TRBV5-8	NA	TRBJ1-3	CASRDFGTSGRGSGNTIYF	TGTGCCAGCAGAGATTTCGGGACGTCGGGCAGGGGATCTGGAAACACCATATATTTT
NA	TRBV27	NA	TRBJ2-7	CASSFGSGQRYEQYF	TGTGCCAGCAGTTTCGGTAGTGGACAGAGGTACGAGCAGTACTTC
NA	TRBV14	NA	TRBJ2-7	CASSQDQRTVYEQYF	TGTGCCAGCAGCCAAGATCAGAGGACAGTCTACGAGCAGTACTTC
NA	TRBV29-1	NA	TRBJ1-2	CSAAGGPNYGYTF	TGCAGCGCCGCGGGGGGGCCTAACTATGGCTACACCTTC
TRBD1	TRBV29-1	NA	TRBJ2-7	CSVVPGQGSLYEQYF	TGCAGCGTGGTGCCGGGACAGGGGTCCCTTTACGAGCAGTACTTC
TRBD2	TRBV5-1	NA	TRBJ2-1	CASSLAGGAGGPYNEQFF	TGCGCCAGCAGCTTGGCAGGTGGAGCGGGGGGCCCTTACAATGAGCAGTTCTTC
NA	TRBV7-8	NA	TRBJ2-1	CASSKRGALFNEQFF	TGTGCCAGCAGCAAACGGGGGGCCTTATTCAATGAGCAGTTCTTC
TRBD1	TRBV28	NA	TRBJ1-6	CASSSDRAHSPLHF	TGTGCCAGCAGCTCCGACAGGGCCCATTCACCCCTCCACTTT
NA	TRBV2	NA	TRBJ1-1	CASGTEAFF	TGTGCCAGCGGGACAGAAGCTTTCTTT
NA	TRBV5-5	NA	TRBJ1-3	CASSHRDLTGAGNTIYF	TGTGCCAGCAGCCATCGGGACTTGACCGGGGCTGGAAACACCATATATTTT
NA	TRBV5-1	NA	TRBJ2-3	CASSLVGGMDTQYF	TGCGCCAGCAGCTTGGTTGGGGGCATGGATACGCAGTATTTT
NA	TRBV5-1	NA	TRBJ2-5	CASSLTDFQETQYF	TGCGCCAGCAGCTTGACGGACTTCCAAGAGACCCAGTACTTC
NA	TRBV19	NA	TRBJ2-2	CASKSNLGELFF	TGTGCCAGCAAGAGTAACCTCGGGGAGCTGTTTTTT
NA	TRBV5-1	NA	TRBJ2-2	CASSLTSVTGELFF	TGCGCCAGCAGCTTGACAAGCGTCACCGGGGAGCTGTTTTTT
TRBD2	TRBV5-1	NA	TRBJ2-2	CASSTTSGGANTGELFF	TGCGCCAGCAGCACGACTAGCGGGGGCGCGAACACCGGGGAGCTGTTTTTT
NA	TRBV29-1	NA	TRBJ2-1	CSVADRQSGHEQFF	TGCAGCGTTGCTGACAGGCAGTCGGGGCATGAGCAGTTCTTC
NA	TRBV20-1	NA	TRBJ2-5	CSAKLGETQYF	TGCAGTGCTAAGCTCGGGGAGACCCAGTACTTC
NA	TRBV28	NA	TRBJ2-1	CASSLSGEEQFF	TGTGCCAGCAGTTTATCAGGGGAGGAGCAGTTCTTC
NA	TRBV24-1	NA	TRBJ2-7	CATSDLRGQYF	TGTGCCACCAGTGACCTCAGGGGGCAGTACTTC
NA	TRBV10-1	NA	TRBJ1-2	CASSETGRSWNYGYTF	TGCGCCAGCAGTGAGACAGGAAGAAGTTGGAACTATGGCTACACCTTC
NA	TRBV5-1	NA	TRBJ1-1	CASSLNMQGREAFF	TGCGCCAGCAGCTTGAATATGCAGGGGCGCGAAGCTTTCTTT
NA	TRBV6-5	NA	TRBJ1-3	CASRKGDSGNTIYF	TGTGCCAGCAGAAAGGGAGACTCTGGAAACACCATATATTTT
NA	TRBV27	NA	TRBJ1-6	CASSLPGSPLHF	TGTGCCAGCAGTTTACCAGGGTCACCCCTCCACTTT
TRBD1	TRBV2	NA	TRBJ1-2	CASSADRGIGGYTF	TGTGCCAGCAGTGCGGACAGGGGGATCGGAGGCTACACCTTC
TRBD2	TRBV5-1	NA	TRBJ2-3	CASSLILAGGSPDTQYF	TGCGCCAGCAGCTTGATCTTAGCGGGGGGGTCCCCAGATACGCAGTATTTT
NA	TRBV11-2	NA	TRBJ1-3	CASRTYGARGNTIYF	TGTGCCAGCAGGACTTATGGGGCTCGGGGAAACACCATATATTTT
NA	TRBV5-6	NA	TRBJ2-7	CASSLAGSSYEQYF	TGTGCCAGCAGCTTGGCGGGGTCCTCCTACGAGCAGTACTTC
TRBD1	TRBV19	NA	TRBJ1-2	CASSIRQGDGYTF	TGTGCCAGTAGTATCCGGCAGGGGGACGGCTACACCTTC
NA	TRBV11-2	NA	TRBJ2-3	CASSFRSGQRADTQYF	TGTGCCAGCAGCTTCCGTAGCGGCCAACGAGCAGATACGCAGTATTTT
TRBD1	TRBV15	NA	TRBJ1-1	CATSPRQGNTEAFF	TGTGCCACCAGCCCGCGACAGGGGAACACTGAAGCTTTCTTT
TRBD1	TRBV6-1	NA	TRBJ2-7	CASSEYGTGETREQYF	TGTGCCAGCAGTGAATATGGGACAGGGGAAACGCGGGAGCAGTACTTC
TRBD1	TRBV24-1	NA	TRBJ2-1	CATSDTGQGVLNEQFF	TGTGCCACCAGTGACACGGGACAGGGGGTCCTCAATGAGCAGTTCTTC
NA	TRBV2	NA	TRBJ1-1	CASSLTPNTEAFF	TGTGCCAGCAGTCTGACACCGAACACTGAAGCTTTCTTT
NA	TRBV30	NA	TRBJ1-4	CAWGVQGVEKLFF	TGTGCCTGGGGTGTCCAGGGCGTTGAGAAACTGTTTTTT
NA	TRBV19	many	TRBJ1-6	CASSIQNSPLHF	TGTGCCAGTAGTATCCAAAATTCACCCCTCCACTTT
TRBD1	TRBV6-5	NA	TRBJ1-1	CASSTQGGGTEAFF	TGTGCCAGCAGTACACAGGGGGGAGGCACTGAAGCTTTCTTT
NA	TRBV7-9	NA	TRBJ2-1	CASSLAPGRGRGNEQFF	TGTGCCAGCAGCTTAGCGCCGGGGCGGGGGCGCGGCAATGAGCAGTTCTTC
TRBD2	TRBV7-2	NA	TRBJ2-1	CASSMRGAFNEQFF	TGTGCCAGCAGCATGCGGGGGGCCTTCAATGAGCAGTTCTTC
NA	TRBV5-1	NA	TRBJ1-6	CASSPGAATNSPLHF	TGCGCCAGCAGCCCTGGTGCGGCCACAAATTCACCCCTCCACTTT
TRBD1	TRBV4-2	NA	TRBJ1-4	CASSQEQGRWDEKLFF	TGTGCCAGCAGCCAAGAACAGGGGAGGTGGGATGAAAAACTGTTTTTT
TRBD1	TRBV5-1	NA	TRBJ1-6	CASSLNPDRESSYNSPLHF	TGCGCCAGCAGCTTGAACCCCGACAGGGAAAGCTCCTATAATTCACCCCTCCACTTT
TRBD1	TRBV29-1	NA	TRBJ2-5	CSVDSTGVGETQYF	TGCAGCGTTGATTCCACAGGGGTAGGAGAGACCCAGTACTTC
TRBD1	TRBV9	NA	TRBJ2-2	CASSDRQGGSTGELFF	TGTGCCAGCAGCGACCGACAGGGTGGGAGCACCGGGGAGCTGTTTTTT
NA	TRBV5-4	NA	TRBJ2-7	CASSLAGVYEQYF	TGTGCCAGCAGCTTGGCGGGGGTGTACGAGCAGTACTTC